This T cell receptor (beta chain) is drawn from a study of blood T cells in healthy people across ages. General study points: The study found TCR beta diversity correlated strongly with naive T cell percentage.

For this clonotype: Antigen specificity is unknown.

Samples each yielded at least 5 micrograms of total RNA. Germline CDR1 is LGHNA and CDR2 is YNFKEQ. V was pared by 0 bases and J by 7 bases, with 16 bases between. The CDR3 has 15 amino acids. Primers used in a second PCR of roughly 6 to 12 cycles were a sample-barcoded 5' primer and a J-beta primer mix. Each of the cDNA molecules was tagged by a template-switch adaptor with 12 random nucleotides. TCRdb redid the calling of the 5' RACE reads with MiXCR, one entry per CDR3 protein. This table holds approximately 800,000 distinct CDR3 sequences, roughly 46% found once. The source of this sequence is a man older than 75 in good health. Sequencing was carried out using blood. The J gene is TRBJ2-7, the V gene TRBV4-2, with D perhaps matching TRBD1 or TRBD2 (5 bases each). The CDR3 region is CASSQDWDPRNEQYF. In DNA, the CDR3 is TGTGCCAGCAGCCAAGATTGGGACCCGCGGAATGAGCAGTACTTC.